A selection of T cell receptor beta chains follows, all from one sample in a study of tumor-infiltrating lymphocytes in localized non-small cell lung cancer. The assay was immunoSEQ multiplex PCR, and TCRdb's table has in-frame clones only and misses some. The repertoire includes about 8,900 clones, 65% to 80% of them detected once, and roughly 9.9% sits in the top ten. Material: uninvolved lung tissue not adjacent to the tumor. These receptors were obtained from a human donor with non-small cell lung cancer. Both conserved end residues are part of each CDR3. D genes are given only for firm matches. Clone size is shown for a subset of rows, as once, few, many or a class of expanded clone.

TRBJ2-1,TRBD2,TRBV9,.,TGTGCCAGCAGCGTAGCAGAGCGGGGCACCGATGAGCAGTTCTTC,CASSVAERGTDEQFF
TRBJ1-2,.,TRBV7-3,.,TGTGCCAGCAGCTGGGGAGTGGGGTATGGCTACACCTTC,CASSWGVGYGYTF
TRBJ2-1,.,TRBV7-8,.,TGTGCCAGCAGCGCCTATGTTGGTAATGAGCAGTTCTTC,CASSAYVGNEQFF
TRBJ2-7,TRBD1,TRBV30,.,TGTGCCTGGAGGGATAGGGACAGGGGGTACGAGCAGTACTTC,CAWRDRDRGYEQYF
TRBJ2-7,.,TRBV29-1,.,TGCAGCGTTGCCCTCCCTGGGGGAACCTACGAGCAGTACTTC,CSVALPGGTYEQYF
TRBJ2-7,.,TRBV5-4,.,TGTGCCAGCAGCCGTCAAACATGGGACGAGCAGTACTTC,CASSRQTWDEQYF
TRBJ2-7,.,TRBV7-2,large,TGTGCCAGCCGTATTTCCTACGAGCAGTACTTC,CASRISYEQYF
TRBJ1-1,.,TRBV29-1,.,TGCAGCGTTTATGGGGGCATGAACACTGAAGCTTTCTTT,CSVYGGMNTEAFF
TRBJ2-7,TRBD1,TRBV19,.,TGTGCCAGTAGTAGGAGAGGAGGGACAGGGACCTACGAGCAGTACTTC,CASSRRGGTGTYEQYF
TRBJ1-1,TRBD1,TRBV9,.,TGTGCCAGCAGCCCCTTTTCAGGGGGCACTGAAGCTTTCTTT,CASSPFSGGTEAFF
TRBJ1-3,.,TRBV15,.,TGTGCCACCCGACGAGTGCCTGGAAACACCATATATTTT,CATRRVPGNTIYF
TRBJ1-3,.,TRBV14,few,TGTGCCAGCAGCCCGGACCTCCGTGGCACCATATATTTT,CASSPDLRGTIYF
TRBJ2-1,.,TRBV4-3,large,TGCGCCAGCAGCCAAGATGGAAACAGGTACAATGAGCAGTTCTTC,CASSQDGNRYNEQFF
TRBJ1-2,.,TRBV7-9,medium-sized,TGTGCCAGCAGCTTAGTTGGACAGTCCTATGGCTACACCTTC,CASSLVGQSYGYTF
TRBJ1-5,.,TRBV7-2,.,TGTGCCAGCAGCTTAGTTTCTAGCAATCAGCCCCAGCATTTT,CASSLVSSNQPQHF
TRBJ2-7,.,TRBV7-2,.,TGTGCCAGCAGCCCCCAGATGGCCTACGAGCAGTACTTC,CASSPQMAYEQYF
TRBJ1-4,.,TRBV6-1,few,TGTGCCAGCAGCCGTCTAGGGGAAAAACTGTTTTTT,CASSRLGEKLFF
TRBJ1-3,.,TRBV7-6,.,TGTGCCAGCAGCTTAGCGCAAGCAGCCTCTGGAAACACCATATATTTT,CASSLAQAASGNTIYF
TRBJ2-7,.,TRBV23-1,.,TGCGCCAGCAGTCAAACTAGCTCAGAGCCTGCCTACGAGCAGTACTTC,CASSQTSSEPAYEQYF
TRBJ2-3,TRBD1,TRBV2,.,TGTGCCAGCAGTGATGGGACAGGGAGGGATACGCAGTATTTT,CASSDGTGRDTQYF
TRBJ2-5,.,TRBV9,few,TGTGCCAGCAGTCGTGGGGCAGCCGAGGGCAAAGAGACCCAGTACTTC,CASSRGAAEGKETQYF
TRBJ1-5,TRBD1,TRBV4-1,.,TGCGCCAGCAGACCGCAACCGAATACCTGGACAGGAGGTTATAGCAATCAGCCCCAGCATTTT,CASRPQPNTWTGGYSNQPQHF